This T cell receptor beta chain was recovered during a study of blood T cell repertoires in COVID-19 (dated by TCRdb to 2018 to 2020). Regarding the study in general: The collaborator samples originated in the United States, Italy and Spain and spanned the acute and convalescent phases of COVID-19. The material from the prospective study consisted of cDNA or gDNA derived from T cells, B-cell-depleted T cells, or PBMCs. Subjects who had been exposed to COVID-19, were actively infected with it, or had recovered from it provided the deeply sampled blood TCRbeta repertoires that made up the dataset. A freely available public database, intended as a resource for researchers studying the immune response to SARS-CoV-2, is where the repertoires were released. Samples came from the ongoing ImmuneRACE study (first 160 participants) plus 1,254 subjects from 6 global collaborators. Nearly every sample came with metadata listing a de-identified subject ID, COVID-19 status, age in years and sex. Where available, HLA class I and class II types were obtained from metadata supplied by the sample provider rather than from assay-based typing.

As regards this clone: What antigen it recognizes has not been identified. There are no base qualities to consult, and no much larger clone falls within one base.

TCRbeta CDR3 regions were amplified from genomic DNA by means of the immunoSEQ Assay, a bias-controlled multiplex PCR. The source study handled its data this way. Nucleated cell counts per sample were estimated from amplification of reference gene primers within the assay. To quantify the absolute abundance of each unique TCRbeta CDR3 rearrangement, sequence reads were collapsed and filtered. For each sample, productive Simpson clonality was calculated as the square root of Simpson's diversity index over productive rearrangements. Drawn from immuneACCESS, this table holds only the in-frame rearrangements with V and J called that TCRdb kept. Clones are partly lost; checked studies trace under half to an unresolved V gene and leave the rest unexplained. V and J calls and clone size are as listed in that table; D and trimming were resolved from the DNA. The sample records about 220,000 clones, about 85% of which are singletons. The leading ten clones occupy over 2.5% of the sample.

The germline V gene encodes CDR1 ENHRY and CDR2 SYGVKD. Trimming removed 6 bases from V and 6 bases from J; the gene matches leave 6 bases unexplained. Spanning cysteine to phenylalanine, the CDR3 consists of 14 amino acids. The read is trimmed to its CDR3 DNA, 42 bases read in frame from base 1. Another Seattle source contributed samples from volunteer blood donors who had recovered from COVID-19. Collaborating institutions collected whole blood in K2EDTA tubes following their own protocols. For TCRbeta analysis, collaborator samples were shipped as frozen whole blood, as isolated PBMCs, or as DNA extracted from either sample type. General study outcomes and caveats: Clinical and demographic metadata were provided uncurated, with the amount varying by source and participant.

This chain joins TRBV10-3 to TRBJ2-1; 9 nucleotides in the junction match TRBD1. Sequences were obtained from peripheral blood. This TCR derives from a man between 45 and 60 years old who had recovered from COVID-19. The CDR3 region has the sequence CAIRGTGRINEQFF. The DNA sequence reads TGTGCCATCAGGGGGACAGGGAGAATCAATGAGCAGTTCTTC.